A selection of T cell receptor beta chains follows, all from one sample in a study of shared clonotypes between healthy human individuals. Clones were read by immunoSEQ multiplex PCR, and TCRdb kept only the in-frame ones, dropping some. The repertoire consists of 500,000 to 700,000 clones, with around 95% occurring once and the leading ten covering over 0.1%. Specimen: naive CD8+ T cells sorted from blood. These receptors came from a woman in her thirties in good health. The CDR3 runs from the conserved cysteine through the conserved F or W. Fields, in order: V gene, D gene, J gene, clone size, CDR3 DNA, CDR3 protein. A D gene is named only where the DNA matches it firmly. Size tells how often a clone was seen (once, few, many) or the class of an expanded clone, and some rows leave it out.

V gene: TRBV6-5; D gene: NA; J gene: TRBJ2-3; clone size: NA; CDR3 DNA: TGTGCCAGCAGTTACCTTGGGCCCTCAGATACGCAGTATTTT; CDR3 protein: CASSYLGPSDTQYF
V gene: TRBV5-1; D gene: TRBD1; J gene: TRBJ2-5; clone size: NA; CDR3 DNA: TGCGCCAAAAGACAGGGTGAGACCCAGTACTTC; CDR3 protein: CAKRQGETQYF
V gene: TRBV27; D gene: TRBD1; J gene: TRBJ1-1; clone size: NA; CDR3 DNA: TGTGCCAGCAGTTTAACAGGGGTAGTGACGCGGAACACTGAAGCTTTCTTT; CDR3 protein: CASSLTGVVTRNTEAFF
V gene: TRBV29-1; D gene: TRBD2; J gene: TRBJ2-3; clone size: once; CDR3 DNA: TGCAGCGTTGAAGATCTCCCCTCGGGGGGGCTTAGCACAGATACGCAGTATTTT; CDR3 protein: CSVEDLPSGGLSTDTQYF
V gene: TRBV5-8; D gene: NA; J gene: TRBJ2-7; clone size: NA; CDR3 DNA: TGTGCCAGCAGCTTGGCCTCCTCCTACGAGCAGTACTTC; CDR3 protein: CASSLASSYEQYF
V gene: TRBV11-2; D gene: TRBD2; J gene: TRBJ2-1; clone size: NA; CDR3 DNA: TGTGCCAGCAGCTTAGATACGGGACTAGCGGGAAATGAGCAGTTCTTC; CDR3 protein: CASSLDTGLAGNEQFF
V gene: TRBV2; D gene: TRBD2; J gene: TRBJ2-7; clone size: once; CDR3 DNA: TGTGCCAGCAGGGGGACTAGCGGGAGGAGCGACGAGCAGTACTTC; CDR3 protein: CASRGTSGRSDEQYF
V gene: TRBV7-2; D gene: NA; J gene: TRBJ2-7; clone size: NA; CDR3 DNA: TGTGCCAGCAGTCCCGGGACTGGCGAGCAGTACTTC; CDR3 protein: CASSPGTGEQYF
V gene: TRBV28; D gene: NA; J gene: TRBJ1-1; clone size: once; CDR3 DNA: TGTGCCAGCAGTTTTTCGGGGCTCTCTGAAGCTTTCTTT; CDR3 protein: CASSFSGLSEAFF
V gene: TRBV20-1; D gene: NA; J gene: TRBJ2-3; clone size: NA; CDR3 DNA: TGCAGTGCTAAGCGAGATACGCAGTATTTT; CDR3 protein: CSAKRDTQYF
V gene: TRBV19; D gene: NA; J gene: TRBJ2-1; clone size: NA; CDR3 DNA: TGTGCCAGTAGTATGGGCGGGCAGTACAATGAGCAGTTCTTC; CDR3 protein: CASSMGGQYNEQFF
V gene: TRBV2; D gene: NA; J gene: TRBJ2-7; clone size: NA; CDR3 DNA: TGTGCCAGCACTCGCAGGGGCCACGAGCAGTACTTC; CDR3 protein: CASTRRGHEQYF
V gene: TRBV30; D gene: NA; J gene: TRBJ2-7; clone size: NA; CDR3 DNA: TGTGCCTGGAGTGTAGGGGTTGTGGGGGCGCTGGGGGAGCAGTACTTC; CDR3 protein: CAWSVGVVGALGEQYF
V gene: TRBV9; D gene: NA; J gene: TRBJ2-7; clone size: NA; CDR3 DNA: TGTGCCAGCAGCGGAGGGAACGAGCAGTACTTC; CDR3 protein: CASSGGNEQYF
V gene: TRBV30; D gene: TRBD2; J gene: TRBJ2-1; clone size: NA; CDR3 DNA: TGTGCCTGGAGTACGGGACTAGCGTCGGATGAGCAGTTCTTC; CDR3 protein: CAWSTGLASDEQFF
V gene: TRBV4-1; D gene: NA; J gene: TRBJ2-7; clone size: NA; CDR3 DNA: TGCGCCAGCAGCCTCGACTTCTACGAGCAGTACTTC; CDR3 protein: CASSLDFYEQYF
V gene: TRBV11-1; D gene: TRBD2; J gene: TRBJ2-3; clone size: NA; CDR3 DNA: TGTGCCAGCAGCTTCGGACTAGCGGGCCAATTTAGCACAGATACGCAGTATTTT; CDR3 protein: CASSFGLAGQFSTDTQYF
V gene: TRBV5-4; D gene: NA; J gene: TRBJ2-7; clone size: NA; CDR3 DNA: TGTGCCAGCAGCCCGGGGATTTTAGGACAAGAAAGCTCCTACGAGCAGTACTTC; CDR3 protein: CASSPGILGQESSYEQYF
V gene: TRBV19; D gene: NA; J gene: TRBJ2-7; clone size: once; CDR3 DNA: TGTGCCAGTAGTATTAATGCAGGGGTCAACTCCTACGAGCAGTACTTC; CDR3 protein: CASSINAGVNSYEQYF
V gene: TRBV28; D gene: NA; J gene: TRBJ2-7; clone size: NA; CDR3 DNA: TGTGCCAGCAGTCCTATACAGGTGCACGAGCAGTACTTC; CDR3 protein: CASSPIQVHEQYF
V gene: TRBV6-1; D gene: TRBD1; J gene: TRBJ1-4; clone size: NA; CDR3 DNA: TGTGCCAGCAGTGATCGGACAGGTTGGCCCGAAAAACTGTTTTTT; CDR3 protein: CASSDRTGWPEKLFF
V gene: TRBV7-9; D gene: NA; J gene: TRBJ2-7; clone size: NA; CDR3 DNA: TGTGCCAGCAGCTGGGGCGGGGTCGAGCAGTACTTC; CDR3 protein: CASSWGGVEQYF
V gene: TRBV12-2; D gene: NA; J gene: TRBJ2-7; clone size: NA; CDR3 DNA: TGTGCAAGTCGCTTAACGGGACAGTCCCCCTACGAGCAGTACTTC; CDR3 protein: CASRLTGQSPYEQYF
V gene: TRBV28; D gene: NA; J gene: TRBJ1-1; clone size: NA; CDR3 DNA: TGTGCCAGCGACAGCCGCATGAACACTGAAGCTTTCTTT; CDR3 protein: CASDSRMNTEAFF
V gene: TRBV6-1; D gene: TRBD2; J gene: TRBJ2-2; clone size: NA; CDR3 DNA: TGTGCCAGCAGTGACACTAGCGCCAACACCGGGGAGCTGTTTTTT; CDR3 protein: CASSDTSANTGELFF
V gene: TRBV28; D gene: TRBD2; J gene: TRBJ2-5; clone size: NA; CDR3 DNA: TGTGCCAGCAGACATACTAGCGAACAAGAGACCCAGTACTTC; CDR3 protein: CASRHTSEQETQYF
V gene: TRBV13; D gene: TRBD2; J gene: TRBJ2-2; clone size: NA; CDR3 DNA: TGTGCCAGCAGCTCCGGGACTAGCGTTAACACCGGGGAGCTGTTTTTT; CDR3 protein: CASSSGTSVNTGELFF
V gene: TRBV6-1; D gene: TRBD2; J gene: TRBJ2-5; clone size: NA; CDR3 DNA: TGTGCCAGCAGTGAATACCCCCCGCTAGCGGAAGGTGTGGAGACCCAGTACTTC; CDR3 protein: CASSEYPPLAEGVETQYF
V gene: TRBV15; D gene: TRBD2; J gene: TRBJ2-3; clone size: NA; CDR3 DNA: TGTGCCACCGTCACCGGGACTAGCGGCACAGATACGCAGTATTTT; CDR3 protein: CATVTGTSGTDTQYF
V gene: TRBV5-4; D gene: TRBD1; J gene: TRBJ1-1; clone size: NA; CDR3 DNA: TGTGCCAGCCGCCAGGGGGCTGAAGCTTTCTTT; CDR3 protein: CASRQGAEAFF